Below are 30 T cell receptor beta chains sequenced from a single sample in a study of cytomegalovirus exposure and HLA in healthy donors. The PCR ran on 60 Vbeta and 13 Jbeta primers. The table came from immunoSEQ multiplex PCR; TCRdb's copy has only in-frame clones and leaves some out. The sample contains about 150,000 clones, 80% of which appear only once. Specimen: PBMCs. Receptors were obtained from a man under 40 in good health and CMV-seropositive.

The CDR3 bases are TGTGCCAGCAGTGAGGGGCTGTCTAATGAAAAACTGTTTTTT. Protein sequence: CASSEGLSNEKLFF. The chain carries TRBV6-1 and TRBJ1-4; possible D gene TRBD1, 5 bases. Germline CDR1 is MNHNS and CDR2 is SASEGT. This CDR3 spans 14 amino acids. V was cut by 3 bases and J by 3 bases, with 8 bases left in between.

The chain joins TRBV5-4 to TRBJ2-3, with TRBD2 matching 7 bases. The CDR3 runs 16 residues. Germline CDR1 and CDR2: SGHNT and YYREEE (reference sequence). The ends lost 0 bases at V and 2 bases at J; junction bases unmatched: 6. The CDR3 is CASSLAGLEYTDTQYF. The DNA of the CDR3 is TGTGCCAGCAGCTTGGCTGGACTAGAGTACACAGATACGCAGTATTTT.

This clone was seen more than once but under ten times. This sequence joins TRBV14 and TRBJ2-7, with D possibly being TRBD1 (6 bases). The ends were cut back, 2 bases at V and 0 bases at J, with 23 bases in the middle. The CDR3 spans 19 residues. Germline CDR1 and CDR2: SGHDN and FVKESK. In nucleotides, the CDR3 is TGTGCCAGCAGCCAACTCCCCCTCCGGACAGAAACATACTCCTACGAGCAGTACTTC. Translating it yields CASSQLPLRTETYSYEQYF.

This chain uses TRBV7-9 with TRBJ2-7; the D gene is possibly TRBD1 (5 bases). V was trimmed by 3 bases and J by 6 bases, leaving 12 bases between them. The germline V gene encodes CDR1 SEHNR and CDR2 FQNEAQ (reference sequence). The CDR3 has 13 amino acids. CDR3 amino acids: CASSFDSLGEQYF. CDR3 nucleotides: TGTGCCAGCAGCTTTGACAGCTTGGGCGAGCAGTACTTC.

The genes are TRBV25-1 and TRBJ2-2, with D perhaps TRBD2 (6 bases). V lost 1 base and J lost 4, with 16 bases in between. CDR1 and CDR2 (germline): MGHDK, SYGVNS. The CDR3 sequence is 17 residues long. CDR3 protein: CASSESGGIRATGELFF. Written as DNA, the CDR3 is TGTGCCAGCAGTGAATCTGGCGGGATACGAGCCACCGGGGAGCTGTTTTTT.

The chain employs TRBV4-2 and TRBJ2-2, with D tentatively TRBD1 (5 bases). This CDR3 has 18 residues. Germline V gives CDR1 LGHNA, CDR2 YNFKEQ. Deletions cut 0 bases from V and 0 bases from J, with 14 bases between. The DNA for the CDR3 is TGTGCCAGCAGCCAAGACTTGACAGCAGAAACGAACACCGGGGAGCTGTTTTTT. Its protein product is CASSQDLTAETNTGELFF.

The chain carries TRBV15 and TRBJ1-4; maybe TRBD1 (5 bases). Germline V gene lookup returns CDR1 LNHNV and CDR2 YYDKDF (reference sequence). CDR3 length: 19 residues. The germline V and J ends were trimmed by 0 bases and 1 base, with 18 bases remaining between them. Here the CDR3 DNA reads TGTGCCACCAGCAGAGATCCTTGGGGGGGGATCGGAACTAATGAAAAACTGTTTTTT. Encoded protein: CATSRDPWGGIGTNEKLFF.

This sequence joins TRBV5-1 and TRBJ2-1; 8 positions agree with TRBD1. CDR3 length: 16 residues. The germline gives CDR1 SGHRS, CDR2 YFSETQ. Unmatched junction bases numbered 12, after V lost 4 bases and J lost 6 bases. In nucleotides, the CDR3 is TGCGCCAGCAGCGCGGATTTAGGACAGGGCGGCAATGAGCAGTTCTTC. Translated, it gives CASSADLGQGGNEQFF.

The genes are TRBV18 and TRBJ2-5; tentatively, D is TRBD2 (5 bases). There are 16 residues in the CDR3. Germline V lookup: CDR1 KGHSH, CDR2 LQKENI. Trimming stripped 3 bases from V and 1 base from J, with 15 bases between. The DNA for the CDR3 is TGTGCCAGCTCACCGGGGAGCGGAAGCTTCCAAGAGACCCAGTACTTC. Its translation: CASSPGSGSFQETQYF.

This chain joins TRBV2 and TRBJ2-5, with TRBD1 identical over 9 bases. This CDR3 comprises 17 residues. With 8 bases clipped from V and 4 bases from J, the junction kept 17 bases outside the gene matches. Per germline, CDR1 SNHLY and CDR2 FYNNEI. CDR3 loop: CASHEVLQGALLETQYF. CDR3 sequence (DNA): TGTGCCAGCCACGAAGTCCTACAGGGGGCTTTGTTAGAGACCCAGTACTTC.

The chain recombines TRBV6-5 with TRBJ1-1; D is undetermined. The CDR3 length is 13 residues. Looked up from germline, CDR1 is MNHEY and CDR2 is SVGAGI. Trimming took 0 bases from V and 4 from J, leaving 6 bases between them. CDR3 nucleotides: TGTGCCAGCAGTTACTCGGCGGGCACTGAAGCTTTCTTT. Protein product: CASSYSAGTEAFF.

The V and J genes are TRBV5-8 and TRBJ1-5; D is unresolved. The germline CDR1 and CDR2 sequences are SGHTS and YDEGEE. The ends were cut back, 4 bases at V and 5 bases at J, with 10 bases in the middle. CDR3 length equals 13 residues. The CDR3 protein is CASSRRQDQPQHF. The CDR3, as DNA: TGTGCCAGCAGCCGTCGCCAGGATCAGCCCCAGCATTTT.

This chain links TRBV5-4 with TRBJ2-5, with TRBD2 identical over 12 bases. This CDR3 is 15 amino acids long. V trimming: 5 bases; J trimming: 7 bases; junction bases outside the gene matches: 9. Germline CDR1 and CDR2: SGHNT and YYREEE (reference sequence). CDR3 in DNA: TGTGCCAGCAGGTCCGGGACTAGCGGGTCAGGGACCCAGTACTTC. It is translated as CASRSGTSGSGTQYF.

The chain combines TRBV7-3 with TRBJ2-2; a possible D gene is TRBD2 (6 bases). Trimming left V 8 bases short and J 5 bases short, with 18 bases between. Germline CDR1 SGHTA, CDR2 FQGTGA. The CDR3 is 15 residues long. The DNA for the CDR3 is TGTGCCAGCTCGGATTTCGGCGGGATGACCGGGGAGCTGTTTTTT. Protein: CASSDFGGMTGELFF.

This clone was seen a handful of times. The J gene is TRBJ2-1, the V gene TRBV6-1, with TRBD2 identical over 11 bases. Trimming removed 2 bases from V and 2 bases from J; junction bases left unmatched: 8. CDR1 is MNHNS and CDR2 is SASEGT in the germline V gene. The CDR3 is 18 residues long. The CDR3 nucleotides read TGTGCCAGCAGTGAATCGGGAACTAGCGGGAGTGCCTACAATGAGCAGTTCTTC. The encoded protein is CASSESGTSGSAYNEQFF.

The CDR3 is CASSYTGTSGDNEQFF. The CDR3 DNA reads TGTGCCAGCAGTTACACCGGGACTAGCGGGGACAATGAGCAGTTCTTC. The chain joins TRBV6-5 to TRBJ2-1; TRBD2 aligns across 13 bases. This CDR3 has 16 amino acids. Germline V gives CDR1 MNHEY, CDR2 SVGAGI. V dropped 2 bases and J dropped 5; count of bases not matched to a gene: 3.

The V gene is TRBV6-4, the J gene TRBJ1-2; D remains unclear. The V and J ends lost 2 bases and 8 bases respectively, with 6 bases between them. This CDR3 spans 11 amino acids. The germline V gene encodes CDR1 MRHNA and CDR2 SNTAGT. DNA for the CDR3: TGTGCCAGCAGTGACCGTCTGGGCTACACCTTC. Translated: CASSDRLGYTF.

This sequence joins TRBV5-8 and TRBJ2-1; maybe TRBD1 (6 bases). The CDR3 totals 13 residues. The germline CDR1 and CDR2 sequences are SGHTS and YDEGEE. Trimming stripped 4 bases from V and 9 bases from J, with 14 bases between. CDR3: CASSTTRQAEQFF. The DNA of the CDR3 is TGTGCCAGCAGCACTACCCGACAGGCTGAGCAGTTCTTC.

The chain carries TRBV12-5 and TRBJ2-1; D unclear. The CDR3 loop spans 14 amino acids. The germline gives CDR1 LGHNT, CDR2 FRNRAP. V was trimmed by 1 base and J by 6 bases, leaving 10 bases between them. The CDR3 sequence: CASGLGVTSNEQFF. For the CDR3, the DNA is TGTGCTAGTGGTTTGGGAGTAACGAGCAATGAGCAGTTCTTC.

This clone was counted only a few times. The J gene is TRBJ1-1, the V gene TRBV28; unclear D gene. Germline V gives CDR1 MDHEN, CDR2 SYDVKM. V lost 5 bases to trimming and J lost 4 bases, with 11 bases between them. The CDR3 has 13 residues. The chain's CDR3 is CASSPRFVTEAFF. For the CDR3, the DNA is TGTGCCAGCAGTCCCAGGTTTGTCACTGAAGCTTTCTTT.

The CDR3 DNA follows: TGTGCCTGGAGTGGCGAGTCCCTTTCTAACTATGGCTACACCTTC. Residues: CAWSGESLSNYGYTF. The gene calls are TRBV30 and TRBJ1-2; D is unclear. Germline CDR1 GTSNPN, CDR2 SVGIG (reference sequence). The CDR3 extends over 15 amino acids. V lost 1 base and J lost 0, with 12 bases in between.

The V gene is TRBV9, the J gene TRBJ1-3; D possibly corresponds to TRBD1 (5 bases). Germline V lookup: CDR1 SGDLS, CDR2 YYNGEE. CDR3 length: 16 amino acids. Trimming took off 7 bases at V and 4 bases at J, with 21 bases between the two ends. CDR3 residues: CASAEGVFLNGNTIYF. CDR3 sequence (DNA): TGTGCCAGCGCAGAAGGGGTATTCCTGAACGGAAACACCATATATTTT.

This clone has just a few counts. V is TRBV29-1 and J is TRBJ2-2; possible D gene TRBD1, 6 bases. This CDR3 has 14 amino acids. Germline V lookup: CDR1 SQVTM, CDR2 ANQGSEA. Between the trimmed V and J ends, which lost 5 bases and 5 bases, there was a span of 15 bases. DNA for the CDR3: TGCAGCGTTCTAACAGGGTCGGTAACCGGGGAGCTGTTTTTT. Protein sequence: CSVLTGSVTGELFF.

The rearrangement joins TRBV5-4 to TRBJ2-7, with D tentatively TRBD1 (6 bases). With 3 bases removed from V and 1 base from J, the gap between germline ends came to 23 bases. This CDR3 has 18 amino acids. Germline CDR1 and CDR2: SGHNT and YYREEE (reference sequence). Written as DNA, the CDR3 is TGTGCCAGCAGCTGGGGGTTGGGAAACAGGGACCCATCCTACGAGCAGTACTTC. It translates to CASSWGLGNRDPSYEQYF.

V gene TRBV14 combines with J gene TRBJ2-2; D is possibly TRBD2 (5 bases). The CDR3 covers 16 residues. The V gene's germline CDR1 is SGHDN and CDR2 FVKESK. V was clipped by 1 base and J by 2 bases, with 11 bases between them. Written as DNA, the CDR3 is TGTGCCAGCAGCCAAGGGATGCGGGTTAACACCGGGGAGCTGTTTTTT. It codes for CASSQGMRVNTGELFF.

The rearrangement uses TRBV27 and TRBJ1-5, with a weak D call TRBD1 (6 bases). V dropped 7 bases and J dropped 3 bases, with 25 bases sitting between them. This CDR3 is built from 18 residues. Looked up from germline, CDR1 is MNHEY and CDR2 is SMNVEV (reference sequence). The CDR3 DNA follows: TGTGCCAGCACTCCTTTGTCCACGACAGGAGGTATCAATCAGCCCCAGCATTTT. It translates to CASTPLSTTGGINQPQHF.

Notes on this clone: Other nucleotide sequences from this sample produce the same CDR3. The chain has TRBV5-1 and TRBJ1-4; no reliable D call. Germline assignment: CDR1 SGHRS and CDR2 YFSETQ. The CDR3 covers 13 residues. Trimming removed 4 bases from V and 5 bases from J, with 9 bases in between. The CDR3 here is CASSLARNEKLFF. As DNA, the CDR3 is TGCGCCAGCAGCCTGGCGAGAAATGAAAAACTGTTTTTT.

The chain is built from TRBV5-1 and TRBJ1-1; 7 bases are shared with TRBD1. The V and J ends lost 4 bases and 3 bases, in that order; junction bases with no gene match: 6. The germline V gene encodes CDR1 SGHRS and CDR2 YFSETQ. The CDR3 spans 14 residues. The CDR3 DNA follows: TGCGCCAGCAGCAGGGACAGTGTTGACACTGAAGCTTTCTTT. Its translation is CASSRDSVDTEAFF.

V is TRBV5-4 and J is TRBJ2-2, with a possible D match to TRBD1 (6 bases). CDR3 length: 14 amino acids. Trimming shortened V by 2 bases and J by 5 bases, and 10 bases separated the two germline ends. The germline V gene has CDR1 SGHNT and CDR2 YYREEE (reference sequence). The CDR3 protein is CASSLQGGTGELFF. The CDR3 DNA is TGTGCCAGCAGCTTACAGGGTGGAACCGGGGAGCTGTTTTTT.

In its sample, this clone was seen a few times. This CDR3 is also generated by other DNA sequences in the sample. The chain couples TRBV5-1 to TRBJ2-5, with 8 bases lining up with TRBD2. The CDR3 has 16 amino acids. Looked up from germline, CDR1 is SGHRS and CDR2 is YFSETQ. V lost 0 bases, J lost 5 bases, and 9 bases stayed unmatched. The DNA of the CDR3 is TGCGCCAGCAGCTTGGCCCCCAGCGGGGGAGGGGAGACCCAGTACTTC. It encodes CASSLAPSGGGETQYF.